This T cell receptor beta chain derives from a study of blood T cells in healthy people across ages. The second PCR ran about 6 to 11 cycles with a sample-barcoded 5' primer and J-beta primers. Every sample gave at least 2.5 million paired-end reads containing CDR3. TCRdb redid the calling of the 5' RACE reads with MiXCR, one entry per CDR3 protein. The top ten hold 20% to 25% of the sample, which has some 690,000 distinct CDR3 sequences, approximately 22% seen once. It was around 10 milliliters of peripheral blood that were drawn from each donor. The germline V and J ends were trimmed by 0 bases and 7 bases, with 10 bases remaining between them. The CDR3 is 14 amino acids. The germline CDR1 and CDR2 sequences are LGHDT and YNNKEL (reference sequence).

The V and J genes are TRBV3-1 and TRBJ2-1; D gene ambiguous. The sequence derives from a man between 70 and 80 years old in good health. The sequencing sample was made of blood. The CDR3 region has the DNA TGTGCCAGCAGCCAAGATCAGTTCCGGAATGAGCAGTTCTTC. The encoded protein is CASSQDQFRNEQFF.